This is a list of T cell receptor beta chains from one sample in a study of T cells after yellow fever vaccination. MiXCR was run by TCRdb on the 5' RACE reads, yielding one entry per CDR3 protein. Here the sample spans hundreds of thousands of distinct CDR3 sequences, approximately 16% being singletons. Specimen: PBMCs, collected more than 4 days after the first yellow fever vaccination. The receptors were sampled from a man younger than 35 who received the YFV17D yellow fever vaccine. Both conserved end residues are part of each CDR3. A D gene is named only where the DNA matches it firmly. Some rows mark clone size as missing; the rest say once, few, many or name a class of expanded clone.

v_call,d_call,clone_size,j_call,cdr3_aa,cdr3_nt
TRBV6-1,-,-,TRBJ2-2,CASSEIGSANTGELFF,TGTGCCAGCAGTGAAATCGGTTCCGCGAACACCGGGGAGCTGTTTTTT
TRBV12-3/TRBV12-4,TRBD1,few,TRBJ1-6,CASKATGSNSPLHF,TGTGCCAGCAAAGCGACAGGGAGCAATTCACCCCTCCACTTT
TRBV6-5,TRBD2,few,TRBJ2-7,CASSFSSGGFEQYF,TGTGCCAGCAGTTTCTCTAGCGGGGGTTTCGAGCAGTACTTC
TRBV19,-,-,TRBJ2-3,CASKAGTNWADTQYF,TGTGCCAGTAAAGCTGGGACAAATTGGGCAGATACGCAGTATTTT
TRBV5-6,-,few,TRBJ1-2,CASSLGPYSNYGYTF,TGTGCCAGCAGCTTGGGGCCCTACTCCAACTATGGCTACACCTTC
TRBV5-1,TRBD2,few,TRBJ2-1,CASTLPLAGAPGAYNEQFF,TGCGCCAGCACCTTGCCCCTAGCGGGGGCCCCAGGGGCCTACAATGAGCAGTTCTTC
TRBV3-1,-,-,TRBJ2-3,CACSQLVRGGRRQYF,TGTGCCTGCAGCCAACTAGTACGTGGAGGACGAAGGCAGTATTTT
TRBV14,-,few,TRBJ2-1,CATGNNEQFF,TGTGCCACCGGAAACAATGAGCAGTTCTTC
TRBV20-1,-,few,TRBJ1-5,CSARPGGQPQHF,TGCAGTGCTAGACCGGGAGGTCAGCCCCAGCATTTT
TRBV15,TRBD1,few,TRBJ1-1,CATSVDRGPTEAFF,TGTGCCACCAGCGTGGACAGGGGGCCAACTGAAGCTTTCTTT
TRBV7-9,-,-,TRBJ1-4,CASSLAGTERNEKLFF,TGTGCCAGCAGCTTAGCGGGGACGGAGAGGAATGAAAAACTGTTTTTT
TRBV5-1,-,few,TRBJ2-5,CASSLANKEIQETQYF,TGCGCCAGCAGCTTGGCCAACAAGGAGATACAAGAGACCCAGTACTTC
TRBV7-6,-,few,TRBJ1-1,CASSLGGTSTEAFF,TGTGCCAGCAGCCTAGGGGGAACGTCAACTGAAGCTTTCTTT
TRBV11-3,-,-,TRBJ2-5,CASSLQDQYQETQYF,TGTGCCAGCAGCTTGCAGGACCAGTACCAAGAGACCCAGTACTTC